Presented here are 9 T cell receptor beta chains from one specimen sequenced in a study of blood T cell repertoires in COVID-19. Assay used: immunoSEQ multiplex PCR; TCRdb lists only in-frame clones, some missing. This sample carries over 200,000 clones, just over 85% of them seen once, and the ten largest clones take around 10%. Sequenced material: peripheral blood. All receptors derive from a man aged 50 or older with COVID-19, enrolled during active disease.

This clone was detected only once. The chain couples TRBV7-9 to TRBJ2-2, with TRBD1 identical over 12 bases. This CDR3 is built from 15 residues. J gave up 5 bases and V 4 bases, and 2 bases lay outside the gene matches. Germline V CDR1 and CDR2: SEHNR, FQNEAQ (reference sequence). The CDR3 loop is CASSWGQGATGELFF. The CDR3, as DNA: TGTGCCAGCAGCTGGGGACAGGGGGCGACCGGGGAGCTGTTTTTT.

The CDR3 bases are TGCAGCGTAGCCAGGGGGCGTAATCAGCCCCAGCATTTT. Residues: CSVARGRNQPQHF. V usage is TRBV29-1 and J usage is TRBJ1-5, with 8 bases lining up with TRBD1. V lost 6 bases to trimming and J lost 4 bases; unmatched junction nucleotides: 5. The CDR3 totals 13 residues. Per germline, CDR1 SQVTM and CDR2 ANQGSEA.

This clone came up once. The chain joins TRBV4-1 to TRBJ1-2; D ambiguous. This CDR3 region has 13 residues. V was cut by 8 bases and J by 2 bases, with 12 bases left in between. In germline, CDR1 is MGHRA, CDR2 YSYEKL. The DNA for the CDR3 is TGCGCCAGCCTCCGGGGAGTGAACTATGGCTACACCTTC. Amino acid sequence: CASLRGVNYGYTF.

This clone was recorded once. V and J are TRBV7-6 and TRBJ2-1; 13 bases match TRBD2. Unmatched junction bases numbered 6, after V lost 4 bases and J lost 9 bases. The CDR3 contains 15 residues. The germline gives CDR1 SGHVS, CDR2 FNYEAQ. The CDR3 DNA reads TGTGCCAGCAGCTCCGGACTAGCGGGAGTATCTGAGCAGTTCTTC. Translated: CASSSGLAGVSEQFF.

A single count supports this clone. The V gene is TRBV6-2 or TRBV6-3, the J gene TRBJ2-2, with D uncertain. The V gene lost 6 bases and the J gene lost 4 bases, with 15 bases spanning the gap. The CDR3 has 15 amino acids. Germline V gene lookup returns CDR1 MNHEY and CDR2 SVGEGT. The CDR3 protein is CASSRHGSGTGELFF. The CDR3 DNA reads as TGTGCCAGCAGCAGACACGGTTCCGGCACCGGGGAGCTGTTTTTT.

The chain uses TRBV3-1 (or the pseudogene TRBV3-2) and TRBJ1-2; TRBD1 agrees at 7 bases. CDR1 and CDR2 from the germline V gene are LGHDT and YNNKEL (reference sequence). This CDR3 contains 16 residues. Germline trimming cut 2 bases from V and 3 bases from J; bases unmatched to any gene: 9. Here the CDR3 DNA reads TGTGCCAGCAGCCAAAAAAGGGGGCTCAAGGACTATGGCTACACCTTC. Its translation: CASSQKRGLKDYGYTF.

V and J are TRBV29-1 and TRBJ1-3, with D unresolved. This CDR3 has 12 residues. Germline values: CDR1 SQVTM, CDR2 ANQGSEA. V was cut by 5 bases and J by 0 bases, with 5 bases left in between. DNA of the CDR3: TGCAGCGTTATAGTCTCTGGAAACACCATATATTTT. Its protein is CSVIVSGNTIYF.

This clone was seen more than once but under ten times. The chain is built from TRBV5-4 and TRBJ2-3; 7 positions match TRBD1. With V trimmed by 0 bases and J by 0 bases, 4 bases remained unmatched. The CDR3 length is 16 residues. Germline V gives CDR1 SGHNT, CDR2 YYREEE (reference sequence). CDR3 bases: TGTGCCAGCAGCTTGGCCGGCAGGGGGAGCACAGATACGCAGTATTTT. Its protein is CASSLAGRGSTDTQYF.

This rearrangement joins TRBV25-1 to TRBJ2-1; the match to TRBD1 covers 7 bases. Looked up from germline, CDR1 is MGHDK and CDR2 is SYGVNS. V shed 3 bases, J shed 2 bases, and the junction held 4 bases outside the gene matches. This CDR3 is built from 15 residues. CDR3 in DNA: TGTGCCAGCAGTGACCCGGGACAGACCTACAATGAGCAGTTCTTC. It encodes CASSDPGQTYNEQFF.